This T cell receptor (beta chain) comes out of a study of Ad26.COV2.S vaccination and SARS-CoV-2 variants. The overall study: The donor was enrolled in the Ad26.COV2.S arm of the COV1001 trial.

Study conclusions and caveats: Spike-specific responses of CD8+ and CD4+ T cells were reported to display substantial breadth after vaccination.

Described treatment: around 19 received Ad26.COV2.S at low or high dose, single or two shots; about 5 received placebo; per-sample allocation not given. Material that was analyzed had been drawn on day 63 after the first vaccine or placebo injection. As its vector, the vaccine had Ad26, which expressed Wuhan-strain SARS-CoV-2 spike. The germline gives CDR1 LNHDA, CDR2 SQIVND (reference sequence). CDR3 length: 16 residues. Between the trimmed V and J ends, which lost 2 bases and 2 bases, there was a span of 16 bases. The table came from immunoSEQ multiplex PCR; TCRdb's copy has only in-frame clones and leaves some out. The sample shows hundreds of thousands of clones, about 90% of them seen only once. Comments on this clone: Its antigen remains unidentified.

This TCR was sampled from a person between 18 and 65 years old who received the Ad26.COV2.S COVID-19 vaccine or a placebo. V gene TRBV19 combines with J gene TRBJ2-7; no firm D call. The input for sequencing was peripheral blood, taken in a trial of Ad26.COV2.S vaccine versus placebo. The CDR3 loop reads CASSIFSTAPPYEQYF. The DNA of the CDR3 is TGTGCCAGTAGTATATTCTCGACGGCGCCGCCCTACGAGCAGTACTTC.